This T cell receptor (beta chain) was observed in a study of cytomegalovirus exposure and HLA in healthy donors. Looking at the study overall: A data release that came early held tens of millions of unique TCRs from HLA-typed donors.

V was trimmed by 1 base and J by 9 bases, leaving 13 bases between them. Per the germline V gene, CDR1 is SEHNR and CDR2 is FQNEAQ (reference sequence). The CDR3 has 14 residues. Study conclusions and caveats: Among the CMV-associated chains, a few were confirmed in vitro as specific for CMV antigens. Published work reported that the classifier diagnosed cytomegalovirus status with high specificity and sensitivity.

In the PCR, 60 Vbeta and 13 Jbeta primers were used. Sequencing used immunoSEQ multiplex PCR; TCRdb keeps in-frame clones, though not all of them. The repertoire holds around 130,000 clones, with about 76% as singletons. A note on this clone: Its antigen remains unidentified.

The clonotype originates from a woman aged 40-49 years in good health and CMV-seronegative. The V call is TRBV7-9, the J call TRBJ2-1; D possibly corresponds to TRBD1 (6 bases). Material for sequencing was PBMCs. The CDR3 region is CASSLDRDGGEQFF. The CDR3 nucleotides are TGTGCCAGCAGCTTAGACAGGGATGGGGGTGAGCAGTTCTTC.